The rows below give T cell receptor beta chains drawn from one sample of a study of shared clonotypes between healthy human individuals. Measured with immunoSEQ multiplex PCR; TCRdb has only the in-frame clones, and not every one. The sample has under 2,000,000 clones, just under 95% seen once; the top ten hold around 1%. The sequencing input was naive CD8+ T cells sorted from blood. Source of these receptors: a man between 18 and 35 years old in good health. The CDR3 runs from the conserved cysteine through the conserved F or W. D genes are given only for firm matches. The listing skips clone size in some rows; elsewhere it reads once, few, many or a size class.

clone size | J gene | D gene | V gene | CDR3 DNA | CDR3 protein
NA | TRBJ1-1 | NA | TRBV4-1 | TGCGCCAGCAGCCAGAGCCCAGGGGTGAACACTGAAGCTTTCTTT | CASSQSPGVNTEAFF
NA | TRBJ2-1 | TRBD2 | TRBV28 | TGTGCCAGCAGTGAACTAGCGGGGGGGCACAATGAGCAGTTCTTC | CASSELAGGHNEQFF
NA | TRBJ1-1 | NA | TRBV7-9 | TGTGCCAGCAGCTTAGCTGACGGCGAAGCTTTCTTT | CASSLADGEAFF
NA | TRBJ2-2 | NA | TRBV4-1 | TGCGCCAGCAGCCAAGCCTCCCTGGCCGGGGAGCTGTTTTTT | CASSQASLAGELFF
NA | TRBJ2-7 | TRBD1 | TRBV28 | TGTGCCAGCAGTATCAAACAGGGGTACGAGCAGTACTTC | CASSIKQGYEQYF
once | TRBJ1-6 | TRBD1 | TRBV27 | TGTGCCAGCAGTGGACCAGGGGGACTAAATTCACCCCTCCACTTT | CASSGPGGLNSPLHF
NA | TRBJ1-3 | NA | TRBV30 | TGTGCCTGGACTTTGGGAAACACCATATATTTT | CAWTLGNTIYF
NA | TRBJ2-2 | NA | TRBV19 | TGTGCCAGTAGTATAACGCCCGGGACCGGGGAGCTGTTTTTT | CASSITPGTGELFF
NA | TRBJ2-5 | NA | TRBV7-8 | TGTGCCAGCAGCCCGATGGGTTGGGAGACCCAGTACTTC | CASSPMGWETQYF
once | TRBJ2-2 | TRBD2 | TRBV7-6 | TGTGCCAGCAGCTTAGGTGCGGGGGGGAACACCGGGGAGCTGTTTTTT | CASSLGAGGNTGELFF
NA | TRBJ1-1 | TRBD1 | TRBV19 | TGTGCCAGTAGTGCATCGACAGGGGGCTGGACTGAAGCTTTCTTT | CASSASTGGWTEAFF
NA | TRBJ2-7 | NA | TRBV5-4 | TGTGCCAGCAGCTTGGAGGGAGCGTCTCACGAGCAGTACTTC | CASSLEGASHEQYF
NA | TRBJ2-7 | NA | TRBV6-6 | TGTGCCAGCAGCCACCGGACAGTGTACGAGCAGTACTTC | CASSHRTVYEQYF
NA | TRBJ2-7 | NA | TRBV28 | TGTGCCAGCAGTCCCCGTGAACGGGGGCTCTACGAGCAGTACTTC | CASSPRERGLYEQYF
NA | TRBJ1-5 | NA | TRBV6-1 | TGTGCCAGCAGTGACCGCCTCCTTGGTCAGCCCCAGCATTTT | CASSDRLLGQPQHF
once | TRBJ2-1 | NA | TRBV7-8 | TGTGCCAGCAGCTCGACTCAAGCCAATGAGCAGTTCTTC | CASSSTQANEQFF
once | TRBJ2-1 | NA | TRBV6-6 | TGTGCCAGCAGTCTTTCGTATGTTTGGAATGAGCAGTTCTTC | CASSLSYVWNEQFF
NA | TRBJ1-1 | NA | TRBV10-3 | TGTGCCATCAGTGAGTCTGGACCCGTTACTGAAGCTTTCTTT | CAISESGPVTEAFF
NA | TRBJ2-1 | TRBD2 | TRBV7-8 | TGTGCCAGCTTACCGGGACTAGCGGGGTCCAATGAGCAGTTCTTC | CASLPGLAGSNEQFF
NA | TRBJ2-7 | NA | TRBV9 | TGTGCCAGCAGCGTAGCAGACCGCGCCTACGAGCAGTACTTC | CASSVADRAYEQYF
NA | TRBJ2-5 | NA | TRBV6-6 | TGTGCCAGCAGTTATTCTGGAGGGGGGAAGACCCAGTACTTC | CASSYSGGGKTQYF
NA | TRBJ1-6 | TRBD1 | TRBV28 | TGTGCCAGCTCACGAGACAGGGCGGATAATTCACCCCTCCACTTT | CASSRDRADNSPLHF
NA | TRBJ2-7 | TRBD2 | TRBV9 | TGTGCCAGCAGCGGGGAGGGACTGAGCGGCTACGAGCAGTACTTC | CASSGEGLSGYEQYF
NA | TRBJ2-1 | NA | TRBV7-8 | TGTGCCAGCAGCTTAACGAAAATAGAGCAGTTCTTC | CASSLTKIEQFF
once | TRBJ1-1 | NA | TRBV5-1 | TGCGCCAGCAGCTTGAAGGCATACATAGGGACTGAAGCTTTCTTT | CASSLKAYIGTEAFF
NA | TRBJ2-5 | TRBD1 | TRBV7-6 | TGTGCCAGCAGCGACCGACAGGGGGCACAAGAGACCCAGTACTTC | CASSDRQGAQETQYF
NA | TRBJ2-5 | NA | TRBV7-2 | TGTGCCAGCAGCTCTAAGCTAGACTGGGAGACCCAGTACTTC | CASSSKLDWETQYF
NA | TRBJ2-3 | NA | TRBV7-3 | TGTGCCACCCAAAGTGGGGGCACAGATACGCAGTATTTT | CATQSGGTDTQYF
NA | TRBJ1-2 | NA | TRBV4-1 | TGCGCCAGCAGCCAAGATCTGGTGCAGCACTATGGCTACACCTTC | CASSQDLVQHYGYTF